This T cell receptor beta chain was identified during a study of T cells after yellow fever vaccination. Turning to the study itself: Fractions of limited cellularity were prepared by means of SMART-Seq v4 Ultra Low Input.

A word on this clonotype: What it recognizes is unknown.

TCRdb itself ran the 5' RACE reads through MiXCR, one entry per CDR3 protein. This sample has around 310,000 distinct CDR3 sequences, with approximately 4.5% found just once. Looked up from germline, CDR1 is WNHNN and CDR2 is SYGVQD (reference sequence). The CDR3 contains 16 residues. V trimming: 0 bases; J trimming: 3 bases; junction bases outside the gene matches: 8. The study, taken as a whole, reports: High-abundance clonotypes from the bulk population could contaminate FACS-sorted repertoires. The booster response re-showed most primary clones: approximately 95% CD4, over 80% CD8. A secondary response was less intense yet reached its peak sooner, at day 5 versus 15.

The V and J genes are TRBV10-1 and TRBJ2-7, with 7 bases matching TRBD1. The sample was PBMCs, taken 15 days after the yellow fever booster vaccination. This clonotype was obtained from a man younger than 30 who received the YFV17D yellow fever vaccine. CDR3 protein: CASSESWTGGLYEQYF. The CDR3 region has the DNA TGCGCCAGCAGTGAGTCGTGGACAGGTGGACTCTACGAGCAGTACTTC.